The 10 T cell receptor beta chains below were found in one sample sequenced in a study of OX40 agonist ivuxolimab in advanced cancers. Clones were read by immunoSEQ multiplex PCR, and TCRdb kept only the in-frame ones, dropping some. The data show 70,000 to 85,000 clones, around 87% seen once. The sample consisted of CD4+ or CD8+ T cells sorted from blood, taken in a trial of the OX40 agonist ivuxolimab. The receptors originated from an adult with an advanced solid tumor such as melanoma, head and neck, liver or kidney cancer.

The CDR3 DNA is TGTGCCAGCAGCTTGCGCTCACGTCTCTATGGCTACACCTTC. Amino acid sequence: CASSLRSRLYGYTF. V and J are TRBV5-6 and TRBJ1-2; D gene ambiguous. The CDR3 loop spans 14 amino acids. The germline V gene encodes CDR1 SGHDT and CDR2 YYEEEE. Between the trimmed V and J ends, which lost 1 base and 4 bases, there was a span of 11 bases.

This clone occurred once. This chain links TRBV28 with TRBJ1-1, with D perhaps matching TRBD1 (6 bases). CDR3 length equals 15 residues. Deletions cut 3 bases from V and 6 bases from J, with 17 bases between. CDR1 and CDR2 (germline): MDHEN, SYDVKM. This CDR3 is CASSLQAPQGPEAFF. CDR3 bases: TGTGCCAGCAGTTTGCAGGCCCCACAGGGCCCTGAAGCTTTCTTT.

J is TRBJ2-7 and V is TRBV5-1; D remains ambiguous. This CDR3 is 15 amino acids long. From germline, CDR1 is SGHRS and CDR2 YFSETQ. V was clipped by 0 bases and J by 5 bases, with 15 bases between them. The CDR3: CASSLVHHSGNEQYF. DNA of the CDR3: TGCGCCAGCAGCTTGGTTCACCATTCAGGCAACGAGCAGTACTTC.

The chain combines TRBV11-1 with TRBJ2-5; perhaps TRBD2 as D (6 bases). This CDR3 contains 13 residues. Trimming took off 6 bases at V and 3 bases at J, with 11 bases between the two ends. Germline CDR1 and CDR2: SGHAT and FQDESV (reference sequence). The CDR3 nucleotides read TGTGCCAGCAGATGGACGGGAGAAGAGACCCAGTACTTC. It encodes CASRWTGEETQYF.

The V call is TRBV7-9, the J call TRBJ2-7; D gene unclear. V dropped 1 base and J dropped 4 bases, with 8 bases sitting between them. The CDR3 runs to 13 residues. Germline CDR1 is SEHNR and CDR2 is FQNEAQ (reference sequence). CDR3 bases: TGTGCCAGCAGCTTAGGCGTCGAGTACGAGCAGTACTTC. This translates into CASSLGVEYEQYF.

In this sample, this clone turned up a few times. The rearrangement joins TRBV20-1 to TRBJ1-1; D gene unclear. V was shortened by 7 bases and J by 8 bases, with 11 bases between the two germline ends. CDR3 size: 10 residues. Germline V gene sequence: CDR1 DFQATT, CDR2 SNEGSKA (reference sequence). The CDR3 DNA reads as TGCAGTGTAACCCGGGCAGAAGCTTTCTTT. This sequence encodes CSVTRAEAFF.

J is TRBJ2-5 and V is TRBV7-3; weak D call: TRBD1 (6 bases). Per germline, CDR1 SGHTA and CDR2 FQGTGA. The V gene lost 5 bases and the J gene lost 4 bases, with 17 bases spanning the gap. This CDR3 spans 15 amino acids. CDR3 sequence (DNA): TGTGCCAGCAGCCCCGCGGTAGCGACAGGAGAGACCCAGTACTTC. It yields the protein CASSPAVATGETQYF.

The chain joins TRBV19 to TRBJ2-1, with TRBD1 matching over 12 bases. Germline V gene data show CDR1 as LNHDA and CDR2 as SQIVND (reference sequence). V was pared by 7 bases and J by 2 bases, with 3 bases of the junction left unmatched. This CDR3 is built from 15 residues. CDR3 sequence (DNA): TGTGCCAGTACTAGGGACAGGGGGCCCTACAATGAGCAGTTCTTC. It specifies CASTRDRGPYNEQFF.

The chain links TRBV7-2 to TRBJ2-1; possibly TRBD1 for D (5 bases). The V end was cut by 1 base, the J end by 0 bases, with 13 bases between. This CDR3 is built from 17 residues. Germline V gives CDR1 SGHTA, CDR2 FQGNSA. The CDR3 reads CASSLEAGSFSYNEQFF. The CDR3 DNA reads as TGTGCCAGCAGCTTAGAGGCAGGGTCTTTCTCCTACAATGAGCAGTTCTTC.

This chain uses TRBV6-5 with TRBJ1-1; D is undetermined. Germline loops: CDR1 MNHEY, CDR2 SVGAGI. V was cut by 2 bases and J by 5 bases, with 9 bases left in between. This CDR3 has 13 amino acids. CDR3 DNA sequence: TGTGCCAGCAGTTACCTCGGGGAGACTGAAGCTTTCTTT. It translates to CASSYLGETEAFF.